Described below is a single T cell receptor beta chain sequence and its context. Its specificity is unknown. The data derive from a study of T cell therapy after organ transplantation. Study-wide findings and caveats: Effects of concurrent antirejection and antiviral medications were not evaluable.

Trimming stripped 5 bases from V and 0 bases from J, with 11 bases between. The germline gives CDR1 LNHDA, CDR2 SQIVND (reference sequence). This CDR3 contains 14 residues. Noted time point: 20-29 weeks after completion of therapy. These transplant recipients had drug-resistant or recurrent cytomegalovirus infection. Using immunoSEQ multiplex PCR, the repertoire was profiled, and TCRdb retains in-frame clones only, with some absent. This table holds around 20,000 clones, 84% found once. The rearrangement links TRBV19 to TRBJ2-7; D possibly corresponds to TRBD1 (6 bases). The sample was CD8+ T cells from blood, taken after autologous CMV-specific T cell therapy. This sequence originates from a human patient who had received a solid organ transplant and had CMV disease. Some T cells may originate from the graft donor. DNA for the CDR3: TGTGCCAGTAGTGAACAGGGTATCTCCTACGAGCAGTACTTC. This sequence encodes CASSEQGISYEQYF.